This T cell receptor (beta chain) stems from a study of shared clonotypes between healthy human individuals. The wider study: Per donor, three plates held CD4 naive cells, three held CD4 memory, two held CD8 naive and one held CD8 memory.

This clone appeared a few times. The split of CD4+ cells yielded CD45RA+ naive and CD45RA-negative memory subsets. Deep level was the assay's run setting. Evenly divided among several immunoSEQ plates was the genomic DNA of each subset. Clones were sequenced by immunoSEQ multiplex PCR, and TCRdb holds only the in-frame ones, with some missing. Seen here are 2 million to 2.5 million clones, just over 90% observed once, and the top ten hold 0.35% to 0.45%. The CDR3 totals 13 residues. CDR1 and CDR2 (germline): KGHSH, LQKENI. The V gene lost 4 bases and the J gene lost 1 base, with 7 bases spanning the gap.

This sequence was found in a young man in good health. Some clones in this sample may be carry-over from other donors' samples. Sequencing was performed on naive CD4+ T cells from PBMCs. Subset denoted: CD45RA+ positively selected. This chain uses TRBV18 with TRBJ1-1; no reliable D call. In nucleotides, the CDR3 is TGTGCCAGCTCACAATACGAGAACACTGAAGCTTTCTTT. The encoded protein is CASSQYENTEAFF. The entire variable domain, with the rest obtained from reference TRBV18 and TRBJ1-1, is as follows: NAGVMQNPRHLVRRRGQEARLRCSPMKGHSHVYWYRQLPEEGLKFMVYLQKENIIDESGMPKERFSAEFPKEGPSILRIQQVVRGDSAAYFCASSQYENTEAFFGQGTRLTVV.